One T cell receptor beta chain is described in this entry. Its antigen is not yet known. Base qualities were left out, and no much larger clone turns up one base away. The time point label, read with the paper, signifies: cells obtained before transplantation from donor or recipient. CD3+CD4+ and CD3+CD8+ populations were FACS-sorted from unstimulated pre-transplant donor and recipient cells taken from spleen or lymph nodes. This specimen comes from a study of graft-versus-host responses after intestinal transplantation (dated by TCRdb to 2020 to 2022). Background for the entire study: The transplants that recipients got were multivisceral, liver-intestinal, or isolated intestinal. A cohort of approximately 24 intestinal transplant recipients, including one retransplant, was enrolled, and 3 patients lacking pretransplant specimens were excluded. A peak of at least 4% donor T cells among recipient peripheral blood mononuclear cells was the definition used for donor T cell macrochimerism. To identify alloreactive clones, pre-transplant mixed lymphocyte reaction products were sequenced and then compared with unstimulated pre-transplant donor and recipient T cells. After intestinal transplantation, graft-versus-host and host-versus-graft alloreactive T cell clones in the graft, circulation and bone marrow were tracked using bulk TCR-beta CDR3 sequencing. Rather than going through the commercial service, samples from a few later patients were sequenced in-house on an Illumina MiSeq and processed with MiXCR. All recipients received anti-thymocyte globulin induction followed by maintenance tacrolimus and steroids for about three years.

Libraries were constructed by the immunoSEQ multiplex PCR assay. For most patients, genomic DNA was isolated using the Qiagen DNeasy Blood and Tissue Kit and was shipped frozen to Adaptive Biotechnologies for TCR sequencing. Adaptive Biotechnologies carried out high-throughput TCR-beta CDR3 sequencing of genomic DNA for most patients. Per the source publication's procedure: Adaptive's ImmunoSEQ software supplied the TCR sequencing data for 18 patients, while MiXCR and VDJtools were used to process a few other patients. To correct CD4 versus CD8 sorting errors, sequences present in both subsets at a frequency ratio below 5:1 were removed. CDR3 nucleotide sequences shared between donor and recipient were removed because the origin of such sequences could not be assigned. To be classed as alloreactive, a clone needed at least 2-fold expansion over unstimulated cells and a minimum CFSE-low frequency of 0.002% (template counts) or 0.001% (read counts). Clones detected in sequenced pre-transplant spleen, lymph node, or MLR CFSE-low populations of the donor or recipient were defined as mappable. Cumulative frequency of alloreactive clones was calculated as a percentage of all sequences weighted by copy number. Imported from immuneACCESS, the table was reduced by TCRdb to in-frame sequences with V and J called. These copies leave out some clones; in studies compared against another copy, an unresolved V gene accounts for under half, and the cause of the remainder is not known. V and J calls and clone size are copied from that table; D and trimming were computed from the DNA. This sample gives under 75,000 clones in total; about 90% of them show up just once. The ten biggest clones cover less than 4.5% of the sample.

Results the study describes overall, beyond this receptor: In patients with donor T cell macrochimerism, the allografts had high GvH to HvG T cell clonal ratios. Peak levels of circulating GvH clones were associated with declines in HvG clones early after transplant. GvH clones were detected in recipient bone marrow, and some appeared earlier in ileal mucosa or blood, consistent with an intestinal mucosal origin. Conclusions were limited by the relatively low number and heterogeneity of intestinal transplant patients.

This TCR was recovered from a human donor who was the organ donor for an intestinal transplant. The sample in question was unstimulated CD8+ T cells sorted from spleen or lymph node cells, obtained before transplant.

This receptor has the CDR3 CATSRDLAGNTGELFF. At the DNA level, the sequence is TGTGCCACCAGCAGAGATCTAGCGGGAAACACCGGGGAGCTGTTTTTT. The chain couples TRBV15 to TRBJ2-2; the central 9 bases match TRBD2. The CDR3 runs 16 residues from the cysteine to the phenylalanine. Of the read, only the CDR3 DNA is kept; its 48 bases are in frame from base 1. Relative to germline, V is missing 0 bases and J is missing 2 bases, with 1 base of the junction outside any gene match. Based on the germline V gene (reference sequence), the CDR1 and CDR2 sequences are LNHNV and YYDKDF.